This T cell receptor (beta chain) was obtained from a study of cytomegalovirus exposure and HLA in healthy donors. Overall study: Later, an analysis reported that the 95 to 150 validation repertoires had used the same platform as the roughly 700 first-cohort repertoires. Study-level findings and limits: In vitro checks showed that a few CMV-associated chains really do target CMV antigens. The authors listed around 150 TCR beta chains as cytomegalovirus-associated.

The ends were cut back, 4 bases at V and 7 bases at J, with 14 bases in the middle. The CDR3 is made up of 13 amino acids. The germline V gene encodes CDR1 SNHLY and CDR2 FYNNEI. Generated by immunoSEQ multiplex PCR, the TCRdb table keeps only in-frame clones and is missing some. The table lists about 65,000 clones, approximately 94% of them singletons. The study drew the donors from its roughly 110-subject validation cohort, separate from the approximately 700-subject first cohort. Regarding this clone: Its antigen is unidentified.

The chain has TRBV2 and TRBJ2-7, with D maybe TRBD2 (6 bases). The material sequenced was PBMCs. This clonotype was sampled from a man between 18 and 29 years old in good health and CMV-seropositive. The CDR3: CASSAGEAGEQYF. The DNA of the CDR3 is TGTGCCAGCAGTGCCGGGGAGGCGGGAGAGCAGTACTTC.